These 23 T cell receptor beta chains were sequenced from one sample in a study of blood T cells in healthy people across ages. The second PCR ran roughly 6 to 12 cycles with a sample-barcoded 5' primer and J-beta primers. TCRdb re-called the 5' RACE reads with MiXCR, one entry per CDR3 protein. The data show over a million distinct CDR3 sequences, with roughly 59% seen just once and 5% to 7% held by the top ten. The sample taken for sequencing was blood. These receptors were taken from a young man in good health.

The chain links TRBV12-3 or TRBV12-4 to TRBJ2-3; D is unresolved. V dropped 3 bases and J dropped 4 bases, with 11 bases sitting between them. This CDR3 has 14 residues. The CDR3 sequence: CASSFVPSPDTQYF. DNA of the CDR3: TGTGCCAGCAGTTTTGTCCCCAGCCCAGATACGCAGTATTTT.

The J gene is TRBJ1-5, the V gene TRBV7-2; 8 bases fit TRBD1. The germline CDR1 and CDR2 sequences are SGHTA and FQGNSA. Trimming took 1 base from V and 2 from J; bases not matched to a gene: 7. The CDR3 is 17 residues long. Here the CDR3 DNA reads TGTGCCAGCAGCTTAGAGGGTGGACAGGGCGGCAATCAGCCCCAGCATTTT. Translating gives CASSLEGGQGGNQPQHF.

The sample holds a few counts of this clonotype. The rearrangement uses TRBV15 and TRBJ1-2; D gene ambiguous. From germline, CDR1 is LNHNV and CDR2 YYDKDF (reference sequence). The ends were cut back, 3 bases at V and 0 bases at J, with 8 bases in the middle. The CDR3 runs 14 residues. CDR3 amino acids: CATSSSLANYGYTF. The CDR3 nucleotides are TGTGCCACCAGCAGCAGCTTAGCTAACTATGGCTACACCTTC.

The chain uses TRBV20-1 and TRBJ1-6; D is unresolved. Germline V gives CDR1 DFQATT, CDR2 SNEGSKA (reference sequence). Deletions cut 0 bases from V and 0 bases from J, with 6 bases between. This CDR3 contains 15 residues. The DNA of the CDR3 is TGCAGTGCTAGAGAGGAGGGCTCCTATAATTCACCCCTCCACTTT. Amino acids: CSAREEGSYNSPLHF.

This clonotype was seen a single time. The rearrangement joins TRBV13 to TRBJ2-1; D possibly matches TRBD1 or TRBD2 (5 bases each). Trimming removed 0 bases at V and 6 bases at J, with 15 bases between. The CDR3 is 16 amino acids. Germline CDR1 is PRHDT and CDR2 is FYEKMQ (reference sequence). The CDR3, as DNA: TGTGCCAGCAGCTTAGGCCTTAGGGGCCGGGGCAATGAGCAGTTCTTC. It translates to CASSLGLRGRGNEQFF.

Comment on this clonotype: Germline and junction disagree at one end, which may indicate a read error. CDR3 DNA: TGTGCCAGCAGTCAACTAGCGGGACACAATGAACAGTTCTTC. Protein sequence: CASSQLAGHNEQFF. This rearrangement joins TRBV7-6 to TRBJ2-1; 10 bases map to TRBD2. The CDR3 sequence is 14 residues long. Germline CDR1 and CDR2: SGHVS and FNYEAQ.

The gene calls are TRBV29-1 and TRBJ2-1, with D maybe TRBD2 (6 bases). The CDR3 covers 13 residues. Between the trimmed V and J ends, which lost 4 bases and 8 bases, there was a span of 15 bases. Germline lookup yields CDR1 SQVTM and CDR2 ANQGSEA. As DNA, the CDR3 is TGCAGCGTTGTACCCTGGGCGGGGCATGAGCAGTTCTTC. Translation gives CSVVPWAGHEQFF.

The genes are TRBV7-9 and TRBJ2-2, with TRBD2 as a possible D gene (6 bases). The V gene's germline CDR1 is SEHNR and CDR2 FQNEAQ (reference sequence). The CDR3 runs 14 residues. With 10 bases removed from V and 7 bases from J, the gap between germline ends came to 19 bases. The CDR3 reads CATAIGGEVGELFF. Here the CDR3 DNA reads TGTGCCACGGCGATCGGCGGGGAGGTCGGGGAGCTGTTTTTT.

Only a few counts were recorded for this clonotype. V and J are TRBV6-5 and TRBJ1-1, with 9 bases lining up with TRBD1. Germline lookup yields CDR1 MNHEY and CDR2 SVGAGI. With 0 bases clipped from V and 5 bases from J, the junction kept 4 bases outside the gene matches. The CDR3 sequence is 15 residues long. The CDR3 reads CASSYSWDRVTEAFF. The CDR3 DNA is TGTGCCAGCAGTTACTCGTGGGACAGGGTTACTGAAGCTTTCTTT.

The chain combines TRBV9 with TRBJ2-3, with TRBD2 matching over 11 bases. This CDR3 has 16 residues. The V gene's germline CDR1 is SGDLS and CDR2 YYNGEE. J was trimmed by 0 bases and V by 4 bases; bases with no gene match: 4. CDR3: CASSTRTSGSTDTQYF. Here the CDR3 DNA reads TGTGCCAGCAGCACTCGGACTAGCGGGAGCACAGATACGCAGTATTTT.

This clonotype was detected only a few times. The chain employs TRBV29-1 and TRBJ2-1; D possibly corresponds to TRBD1 (6 bases). Germline values: CDR1 SQVTM, CDR2 ANQGSEA. The CDR3 is 15 residues long. V was trimmed by 3 bases and J by 3 bases, leaving 15 bases between them. CDR3 protein: CSVEASQGFYNEQFF. The CDR3 coding sequence is TGCAGCGTTGAGGCGAGCCAGGGGTTCTACAATGAGCAGTTCTTC.

This chain connects TRBV7-8 to TRBJ2-7; D unclear. V dropped 3 bases and J dropped 1 base, with 13 bases sitting between them. The CDR3 covers 15 residues. The germline V gene encodes CDR1 SGHVS and CDR2 FQNEAQ. The CDR3: CASSFQRGWSYEQYF. In nucleotides, the CDR3 is TGTGCCAGCAGCTTCCAACGTGGCTGGTCCTACGAGCAGTACTTC.

CDR3 DNA sequence: TGTGCCAGCAGCGTAGCCGCGGGACAAACGAAGGGCTACACCTTC. Translated, it gives CASSVAAGQTKGYTF. The chain has TRBV9 and TRBJ1-2; D might be TRBD1 (6 bases). The germline gives CDR1 SGDLS, CDR2 YYNGEE. Trimming stripped 0 bases from V and 8 bases from J, with 17 bases between. The CDR3 spans 15 residues.

V is TRBV11-2 and J is TRBJ1-5; unclear D gene. This CDR3 region has 14 residues. Germline CDR1 reads SGHAT; CDR2 reads FQNNGV. With 5 bases removed from V and 3 bases from J, the gap between germline ends came to 11 bases. The CDR3 coding sequence is TGTGCCAGCAGCGTAGGTATTATCAATCAGCCCCAGCATTTT. It encodes CASSVGIINQPQHF.

Concerning this clonotype itself: Compared with germline, one end of the junction differs, possibly owing to a read error. This sequence joins TRBV20-1 and TRBJ2-5, with 10 bases that match TRBD2. The length of the CDR3 is 16 residues. Germline assignment: CDR1 DFQATT and CDR2 SNEGSKA (reference sequence). The CDR3 reads CSARINPSGGGETQYF. Written as DNA, the CDR3 is TGCAGTGCTAGAATCAACCCTAGCGGGGGCGGAGAGACCCAATACTTC.

The chain has TRBV25-1 and TRBJ2-4; D is perhaps TRBD2 (6 bases). The CDR3 runs 19 residues. Germline V gives CDR1 MGHDK, CDR2 SYGVNS. Trimming left V 2 bases short and J 0 bases short, with 20 bases between. This chain's CDR3 is CASSERAGGNSLAKNIQYF. The CDR3 nucleotides read TGTGCCAGCAGTGAAAGGGCCGGAGGGAATTCCCTAGCCAAAAACATTCAGTACTTC.

This chain connects TRBV2 to TRBJ2-2; the D is unclear. Trimming left V 8 bases short and J 7 bases short, with 14 bases between. CDR3 length equals 13 residues. Germline values: CDR1 SNHLY, CDR2 FYNNEI. The CDR3 nucleotides read TGTGCCAGCGAGGACCAGATCAGCGGGGAGCTGTTTTTT. Protein product: CASEDQISGELFF.

V gene TRBV12-3 or TRBV12-4 combines with J gene TRBJ2-4; 9 nucleotides match TRBD1. The J call may be in error: the DNA end matches TRBJ2-5 better. The CDR3 spans 14 residues. In nucleotides, the CDR3 is TGTGCCAGCAGCGGGACAGGGATAGGGGAGACCCAGTACTTC. Protein: CASSGTGIGETQYF.

The chain is built from TRBV29-1 and TRBJ2-7; unclear D gene. The CDR3 has 15 amino acids. Per the germline V gene, CDR1 is SQVTM and CDR2 is ANQGSEA. Trimming took off 6 bases at V and 2 bases at J, with 20 bases between the two ends. CDR3 amino acids: CSVVGFGGRPYEQYF. CDR3 DNA: TGCAGCGTCGTAGGTTTTGGCGGACGACCCTACGAGCAGTACTTC.

The V and J genes are TRBV19 and TRBJ2-7; 7 bases line up with TRBD1. V lost 4 bases, J lost 3 bases, and 9 bases stayed unmatched. The germline V gene encodes CDR1 LNHDA and CDR2 SQIVND (reference sequence). The CDR3 loop spans 15 amino acids. For the CDR3, the DNA is TGTGCCAGTAGTAGAGGGCAGGGGGAGAGCTACGAGCAGTACTTC. Translated: CASSRGQGESYEQYF. Based on the CDR3 plus reference TRBV19 and TRBJ2-7, the full variable domain is DGGITQSPKYLFRKEGQNVTLSCEQNLNHDAMYWYRQDPGQGLRLIYYSQIVNDFQKGDIAEGYSVSREKKESFPLTVTSAQKNPTAFYLCASSRGQGESYEQYFGPGTRLTVT.

The chain is built from TRBV4-3 and TRBJ2-5, with D tentatively TRBD2 (6 bases). Germline V lookup: CDR1 LGHNA, CDR2 YSLEER. The CDR3 contains 14 residues. The germline V and J ends were trimmed by 4 bases and 3 bases, with 12 bases remaining between them. The CDR3, as DNA: TGCGCCAGCAGCCCTGCGGGGCGGAAAGAGACCCAGTACTTC. Its protein is CASSPAGRKETQYF.

V usage is TRBV7-2 and J usage is TRBJ2-7, with D possibly called TRBD1 or TRBD2 (5 bases each). Trimming cost V 5 bases and J 0 bases, with 14 bases left between them. The germline CDR1 and CDR2 sequences are SGHTA and FQGNSA. The CDR3 sequence is 15 residues long. The CDR3 DNA sequence: TGTGCCAGCAGCGAGTTCGGGACGGACTCCTACGAGCAGTACTTC. Its protein is CASSEFGTDSYEQYF.

The chain has TRBV6-6 and TRBJ2-1; D is undetermined. The CDR3 length is 10 residues. The germline gives CDR1 MNHNY, CDR2 SVGAGI (reference sequence). Deletions cut 7 bases from V and 8 bases from J, with 6 bases between. DNA of the CDR3: TGTGCCAGCAAAGGGTATGAGCAGTTCTTC. It yields the protein CASKGYEQFF.